These 13 T cell receptor beta chains were sequenced from one sample in a study of technical replicates of blood from a few donors. Produced via immunoSEQ multiplex PCR; TCRdb's table is partial and in-frame only. The sample holds 65,000 to 95,000 clones, roughly 98% seen once. Sequenced input: T cells isolated from PBMCs. These receptors originate from a human donor in good health.

V is TRBV28 and J is TRBJ2-6, with a possible D match to TRBD2 (6 bases). CDR3 size: 14 residues. Trimming removed 10 bases at V and 0 bases at J, with 10 bases between. Germline-derived CDR1 and CDR2 are MDHEN and SYDVKM. CDR3 sequence: CAIGTFSGANVLTF. The CDR3 region has the DNA TGTGCCATTGGGACTTTCTCTGGGGCCAACGTCCTGACTTTC.

A few counts support this clone. V gene TRBV4-1 combines with J gene TRBJ2-7; 7 bases agree with TRBD2. Germline CDR1 is MGHRA and CDR2 is YSYEKL. CDR3 size: 19 residues. V was pared by 1 base and J by 2 bases, with 17 bases of the junction left unmatched. Here the CDR3 reads CASSQGILRAGVGPYEQYF. CDR3 bases: TGCGCCAGCAGCCAAGGGATTCTTAGGGCGGGAGTGGGCCCCTACGAGCAGTACTTC.

The gene calls are TRBV4-1 and TRBJ1-4, with D perhaps TRBD1 (6 bases). The germline V gene encodes CDR1 MGHRA and CDR2 YSYEKL. Trimming removed 0 bases at V and 8 bases at J, with 13 bases between. The CDR3 is made up of 15 amino acids. The CDR3 sequence is CASSQEQGTAEKLFF. The CDR3 nucleotides read TGCGCCAGCAGCCAAGAGCAGGGGACCGCGGAAAAACTGTTTTTT.

The gene calls are TRBV28 and TRBJ1-5; tentative D call: TRBD1 (5 bases). Germline-derived CDR1 and CDR2 are MDHEN and SYDVKM. V lost 5 bases, J lost 7 bases, and 9 bases lay in between. The CDR3 is 12 residues long. The CDR3 coding sequence is TGTGCCAGCAGTCAGGGTTACCAGCCCCAGCATTTT. It is translated as CASSQGYQPQHF.

V and J are TRBV4-1 and TRBJ1-1, with 10 bases identical to TRBD1. Losses at the gene ends were 4 bases for V and 5 bases for J; bases not matched to a gene: 7. This CDR3 is built from 15 residues. The germline CDR1 and CDR2 sequences are MGHRA and YSYEKL. DNA for the CDR3: TGCGCCAGCAGCCCTTACGGACAGGGGGATACTGAAGCTTTCTTT. It codes for CASSPYGQGDTEAFF.

The rearrangement uses TRBV7-2 and TRBJ1-1; TRBD1 is a possible D gene (5 bases). This CDR3 comprises 15 residues. V was cut by 6 bases and J by 1 base, with 15 bases left in between. Per germline, CDR1 SGHTA and CDR2 FQGNSA. The DNA for the CDR3 is TGTGCCAGCAGTTTAAAAGACAGCGCGAACACTGAAGCTTTCTTT. Protein: CASSLKDSANTEAFF.

The V gene is TRBV25-1, the J gene TRBJ2-1; 7 bases line up with TRBD1. Looked up from germline, CDR1 is MGHDK and CDR2 is SYGVNS. The V segment lost 3 bases and the J segment 7 bases; nucleotides outside the gene matches: 9. The CDR3 consists of 15 residues. CDR3 sequence: CASSEDQGDWNEQFF. CDR3 coding DNA: TGTGCCAGCAGTGAGGATCAGGGGGATTGGAATGAGCAGTTCTTC. The full variable domain, rest sourced from reference TRBV25-1 and TRBJ2-1, is EADIYQTPRYLVIGTGKKITLECSQTMGHDKMYWYQQDPGMELHLIHYSYGVNSTEKGDLSSESTVSRIRTEHFPLTLESARPSHTSQYLCASSEDQGDWNEQFFGPGTRLTVL.

The V and J genes are TRBV7-9 and TRBJ2-3, with D perhaps TRBD2 (6 bases). The CDR3 is made up of 14 amino acids. CDR1 is SEHNR and CDR2 is FQNEAQ in the germline V gene (reference sequence). The germline V and J ends were trimmed by 5 bases and 6 bases, with 15 bases remaining between them. DNA for the CDR3: TGTGCCAGCAGCCCGGGAGCCAGCTCGGATACGCAGTATTTT. Translated: CASSPGASSDTQYF.

The rearrangement joins TRBV7-8 to TRBJ2-2, with TRBD2 identical over 9 bases. The V and J ends lost 3 bases and 6 bases, in that order; junction bases with no gene match: 14. Germline V gives CDR1 SGHVS, CDR2 FQNEAQ. The CDR3 is 18 residues long. The CDR3 DNA reads TGTGCCAGCAGCTTCTTACCGGGACTAGCTCATCGGCCCGGGGAGCTGTTTTTT. It codes for CASSFLPGLAHRPGELFF.

Notes on this clone: The same CDR3 is also encoded by other DNA sequences in this sample. The chain joins TRBV5-1 to TRBJ2-7, with D possibly being TRBD1 (6 bases). CDR3 length: 14 residues. The germline V and J ends were trimmed by 0 bases and 0 bases, with 7 bases remaining between them. From germline, CDR1 is SGHRS and CDR2 YFSETQ. The chain's CDR3 is CASSLEQGSYEQYF. The CDR3 DNA sequence: TGCGCCAGCAGCTTGGAACAGGGCTCCTACGAGCAGTACTTC.

The rearrangement joins TRBV19 to TRBJ2-7, with TRBD2 identical over 10 bases. CDR3 size: 13 residues. Germline trimming cut 4 bases from V and 6 bases from J; bases unmatched to any gene: 3. Germline V gene data show CDR1 as LNHDA and CDR2 as SQIVND (reference sequence). The CDR3 bases are TGTGCCAGTAGTAAAGCGGGGGGGCCCGAGCAGTACTTC. Encoded protein: CASSKAGGPEQYF. Drawing the rest from reference TRBV19 and TRBJ2-7, the complete variable domain is DGGITQSPKYLFRKEGQNVTLSCEQNLNHDAMYWYRQDPGQGLRLIYYSQIVNDFQKGDIAEGYSVSREKKESFPLTVTSAQKNPTAFYLCASSKAGGPEQYFGPGTRLTVT.

This clone has just one count. The V gene is TRBV19, the J gene TRBJ2-2, with D hard to call. This CDR3 comprises 14 residues. Germline values: CDR1 LNHDA, CDR2 SQIVND (reference sequence). Between the trimmed V and J ends, which lost 9 bases and 4 bases, there was a span of 15 bases. CDR3 sequence reads: CASRLIPATGELFF. In DNA form, the CDR3 reads TGTGCCAGCCGACTTATCCCGGCCACCGGGGAGCTGTTTTTT.

The rearrangement links TRBV4-2 to TRBJ2-2, with 8 bases matching TRBD2. V lost 1 base and J lost 2; bases outside the gene matches: 3. The CDR3 runs 16 residues. The germline CDR1 and CDR2 sequences are LGHNA and YNFKEQ. The CDR3 spells CASSQALADNTGELFF. DNA of the CDR3: TGTGCCAGCAGCCAAGCACTAGCGGATAACACCGGGGAGCTGTTTTTT.